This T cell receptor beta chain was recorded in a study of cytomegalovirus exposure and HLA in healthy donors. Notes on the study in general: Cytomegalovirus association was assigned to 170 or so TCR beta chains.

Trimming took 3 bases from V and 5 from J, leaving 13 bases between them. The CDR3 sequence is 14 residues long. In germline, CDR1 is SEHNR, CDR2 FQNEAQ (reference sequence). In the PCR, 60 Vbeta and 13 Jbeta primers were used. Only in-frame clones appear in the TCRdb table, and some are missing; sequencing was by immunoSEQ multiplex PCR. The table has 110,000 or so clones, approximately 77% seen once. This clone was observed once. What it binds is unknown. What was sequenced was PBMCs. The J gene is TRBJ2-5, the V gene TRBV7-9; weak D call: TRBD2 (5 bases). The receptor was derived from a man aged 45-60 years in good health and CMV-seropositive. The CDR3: CASSLDSSRETQYF. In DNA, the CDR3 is TGTGCCAGCAGCTTGGACTCCTCCCGGGAGACCCAGTACTTC.